This entry features one T cell receptor (beta chain) sequence. The data stem from a study of blood T cells in healthy people across ages. Primed by a sample-barcoded 5' primer and a J-beta primer mix, a second PCR proceeded for roughly 7 to 12 cycles. One entry per CDR3 protein, called by TCRdb with MiXCR from the 5' RACE reads. The table records hundreds of thousands of distinct CDR3 sequences, about three fifths of them present only once. V was shortened by 0 bases and J by 10 bases, with 9 bases between the two germline ends. Germline CDR1 and CDR2: SGHAT and FQNNGV. This CDR3 is 12 amino acids long.

The receptor was derived from a young man in good health. The sequenced sample was blood. This chain joins TRBV11-2 and TRBJ1-1, with D unresolved. Here the CDR3 reads CASSLDRGTAFF. CDR3 nucleotide sequence: TGTGCCAGCAGCTTAGACCGGGGAACAGCTTTCTTT.